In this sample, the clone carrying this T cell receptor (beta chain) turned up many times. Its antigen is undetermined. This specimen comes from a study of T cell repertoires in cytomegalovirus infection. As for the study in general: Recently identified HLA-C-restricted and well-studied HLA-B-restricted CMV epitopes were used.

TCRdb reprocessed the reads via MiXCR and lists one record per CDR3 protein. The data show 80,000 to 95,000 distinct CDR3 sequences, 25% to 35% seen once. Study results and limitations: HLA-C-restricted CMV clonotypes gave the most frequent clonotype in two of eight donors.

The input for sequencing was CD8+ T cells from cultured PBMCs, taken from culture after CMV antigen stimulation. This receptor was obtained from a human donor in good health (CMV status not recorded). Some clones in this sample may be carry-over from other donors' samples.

This CDR3 reads CASKGQGLNTEAFF. As DNA, the CDR3 is TGTGCCAGCAAGGGACAGGGGTTAAACACTGAAGCTTTCTTT. V usage is TRBV2 and J usage is TRBJ1-1, with 10 positions matching TRBD1. V shed 7 bases, J shed 2 bases, and the junction held 4 bases outside the gene matches. The CDR3 spans 14 residues. Looked up from germline, CDR1 is SNHLY and CDR2 is FYNNEI.